One and the same sample provided the 22 T cell receptor beta chains below, sequenced in a study of T cells in Graves' hyperthyroidism and ophthalmopathy. Amplified TCR beta CDR3 regions derived from RNA transcripts. Carried out on the TCR CDR3, a first-round RT-PCR used the HTBI primer set. TCRdb fed the multiplex PCR reads into MiXCR, producing one record per CDR3 protein. The sample yields 300,000 to 450,000 distinct CDR3 sequences, about 14% seen once. Sequenced input: blood. Receptors were obtained from a man aged 25 to 40 with Graves' hyperthyroidism that later progressed to Graves' ophthalmopathy.

This clonotype was counted between two and nine times. V and J are TRBV20-1 and TRBJ2-5; TRBD2 matches 9 bases. V shed 1 base, J shed 0 bases, and the junction held 6 bases outside the gene matches. The CDR3 length is 16 residues. Per the germline V gene, CDR1 is DFQATT and CDR2 is SNEGSKA (reference sequence). The CDR3 bases are TGCAGTGCTAGAGCTGGAGTAGCGGGGGACCAAGAGACCCAGTACTTC. Its translation: CSARAGVAGDQETQYF.

Written as DNA, the CDR3 is TGTGCCAGCAGCCACATTAGCACAGATACGCAGTATTTT. It encodes CASSHISTDTQYF. This chain connects TRBV5-5 to TRBJ2-3; D is undetermined. Germline CDR1 is SGHKS and CDR2 is YYEKEE (reference sequence). CDR3 size: 13 residues. The V gene lost 4 bases and the J gene lost 0 bases, with 6 bases spanning the gap.

J is TRBJ2-7 and V is TRBV20-1; tentatively, D is TRBD1 (6 bases). This CDR3 is 13 amino acids long. Per the germline V gene, CDR1 is DFQATT and CDR2 is SNEGSKA (reference sequence). V lost 3 bases and J 2 bases, leaving 11 bases between the germline ends. The CDR3: CSASQGPAYEQYF. The CDR3 region has the DNA TGCAGTGCTAGTCAGGGGCCAGCCTACGAGCAGTACTTC.

This clonotype has at least ten counts. The genes are TRBV24-1 and TRBJ1-1; no clear D. Germline V gene data show CDR1 as KGHDR and CDR2 as SFDVKD. V lost 2 bases to trimming and J lost 0 bases, with 9 bases between them. This CDR3 has 15 amino acids. This chain's CDR3 is CATSDSRELNTEAFF. For the CDR3, the DNA is TGTGCCACCAGTGATTCTAGGGAATTGAACACTGAAGCTTTCTTT.

This clonotype was seen repeatedly, ten times or more. The chain uses TRBV28 and TRBJ2-7, with TRBD1 matching over 7 bases. V was clipped by 4 bases and J by 4 bases; unmatched bases: 10. The germline gives CDR1 MDHEN, CDR2 SYDVKM. The CDR3 spans 15 residues. CDR3 nucleotides: TGTGCCAGCAGTTACCCCGGGACAGAAAATTACGAGCAGTACTTC. This codes for CASSYPGTENYEQYF.

The V gene is TRBV12-3 or TRBV12-4, the J gene TRBJ2-7, with 8 positions matching TRBD1. The CDR3 runs to 15 residues. The V gene end was trimmed by 4 bases and the J gene end by 3 bases; junction bases not matched to a gene: 8. The CDR3, as DNA: TGTGCCAGCAGTTCCCCGGGACAGGAAAGCTACGAGCAGTACTTC. This translates into CASSSPGQESYEQYF.

This clonotype was counted many times. The rearrangement uses TRBV2 and TRBJ1-5; D may be TRBD1 (5 bases). V lost 7 bases, J lost 1 base, and 11 bases lay in between. CDR1 is SNHLY, CDR2 FYNNEI, per germline. CDR3 length: 14 amino acids. CDR3 sequence reads: CASKGFSSNQPQHF. In DNA form, the CDR3 reads TGTGCCAGCAAGGGGTTCTCGAGCAATCAGCCCCAGCATTTT.

With regard to this clonotype: Since a much larger clone is just one base distant, this may be a read error. The chain is built from TRBV7-9 and TRBJ2-3; D is unresolved. The J call is doubtful: the DNA matches TRBJ1-5 better. CDR1 is SEHNR and CDR2 is FQNEAQ in the germline V gene (reference sequence). The CDR3 covers 13 residues. CDR3 DNA sequence: TGTGCCAGCAGCCCAGACTTAACAGATACGCAGCATTTT. Translating it yields CASSPDLTDTQHF.

The rearrangement links TRBV7-3 to TRBJ2-1; 9 positions agree with TRBD2. The length of the CDR3 is 14 residues. Germline V gene data show CDR1 as SGHTA and CDR2 as FQGTGA. The junction had 4 bases not matched to a gene; V was cut back by 3 bases and J by 7 bases. DNA for the CDR3: TGTGCCAGCAGCTTTGGCGGGGGGGAAAATGAGCAGTTCTTC. It yields the protein CASSFGGGENEQFF.

This clonotype came up a few times. The chain employs TRBV18 and TRBJ1-4, with a possible D match to TRBD1 (5 bases). The CDR3 has 14 residues. The germline CDR1 and CDR2 sequences are KGHSH and LQKENI. Trimming shortened V by 4 bases and J by 4 bases, and 10 bases separated the two germline ends. CDR3: CASSLDRHNEKLFF. DNA of the CDR3: TGTGCCAGCTCACTCGACAGACATAATGAAAAACTGTTTTTT.

This clonotype was counted only a few times. The rearrangement links TRBV6-1 to TRBJ1-2, with a tentative D call TRBD1 (5 bases). The CDR3 is 15 amino acids. V lost 6 bases and J 0 bases, leaving 14 bases between the germline ends. Germline CDR1 MNHNS, CDR2 SASEGT. The chain's CDR3 is CASRPQRGANYGYTF. In nucleotides, the CDR3 is TGTGCCAGCAGGCCCCAAAGGGGAGCTAACTATGGCTACACCTTC.

The chain uses TRBV4-1 and TRBJ1-1, with unresolved D. CDR1 is MGHRA and CDR2 is YSYEKL in the germline V gene. The CDR3 spans 15 residues. V dropped 0 bases and J dropped 0 bases, with 8 bases sitting between them. CDR3 DNA: TGCGCCAGCAGCCAAGATGGGAGAATGAACACTGAAGCTTTCTTT. It translates to CASSQDGRMNTEAFF.

This clonotype was counted a few times. V and J are TRBV20-1 and TRBJ2-3; tentative D call: TRBD2 (5 bases). Deletions cut 1 base from V and 11 bases from J, with 34 bases between. Per germline, CDR1 DFQATT and CDR2 SNEGSKA (reference sequence). This CDR3 comprises 19 residues. The CDR3 DNA reads as TGCAGTGCTAGAGGACTTCTTTATATAATACGCCCCAAGGGAGAAAAGCAGTATTTT. It yields the protein CSARGLLYIIRPKGEKQYF.

In this sample, this clonotype turned up a few times. The chain uses TRBV27 and TRBJ2-7; TRBD1 is a possible D gene (6 bases). Trimming removed 6 bases from V and 4 bases from J, with 13 bases in between. The CDR3 spans 13 residues. Germline V gives CDR1 MNHEY, CDR2 SMNVEV (reference sequence). In nucleotides, the CDR3 is TGTGCCAGCAGGGGGACAATAACGTACGAGCAGTACTTC. This encodes CASRGTITYEQYF.

This chain's CDR3 is CAWSVAFNNEQFF. The CDR3 bases are TGTGCCTGGAGTGTAGCGTTTAACAATGAGCAGTTCTTC. The V call is TRBV30, the J call TRBJ2-1; D remains unclear. The CDR3 length is 13 residues. Trimming pared 0 bases from V and 5 bases from J, leaving 8 bases between. Germline lookup yields CDR1 GTSNPN and CDR2 SVGIG (reference sequence). The full variable domain, its missing parts supplied by reference TRBV30 and TRBJ2-1, is SQTIHQWPATLVQPVGSPLSLECTVEGTSNPNLYWYRQAAGRGLQLLFYSVGIGQISSEVPQNLSASRPQDRQFILSSKKLLLSDSGFYLCAWSVAFNNEQFFGPGTRLTVL.

V gene TRBV5-1 combines with J gene TRBJ2-2, with 9 bases aligning to TRBD2. The length of the CDR3 is 15 residues. The V gene's germline CDR1 is SGHRS and CDR2 YFSETQ. V shed 1 base and J 4 bases; nucleotides not matched to a gene: 2. In nucleotides, the CDR3 is TGCGCCAGCAGCTTGAAACTAGCGGGCACCGGGGAGCTGTTTTTT. Encoded protein: CASSLKLAGTGELFF. The whole variable domain, filled in from reference TRBV5-1 and TRBJ2-2, reads KAGVTQTPRYLIKTRGQQVTLSCSPISGHRSVSWYQQTPGQGLQFLFEYFSETQRNKGNFPGRFSGRQFSNSRSEMNVSTLELGDSALYLCASSLKLAGTGELFFGEGSRLTVL.

This chain links TRBV6-2 or TRBV6-3 with TRBJ2-2; D unclear. Germline CDR1 reads MNHEY; CDR2 reads SVGEGT. Trimming shortened V by 2 bases and J by 6 bases, and 7 bases separated the two germline ends. CDR3 size: 13 residues. In DNA form, the CDR3 reads TGTGCCAGCAGTTACGGGAATTCCGGGGAGCTGTTTTTT. Protein: CASSYGNSGELFF.

The chain joins TRBV24-1 to TRBJ2-7; TRBD2 is a possible D gene (5 bases). Trimming pared 7 bases from V and 2 bases from J, leaving 17 bases between. CDR1 KGHDR and CDR2 SFDVKD come from the germline V gene. This CDR3 contains 15 residues. This chain's CDR3 is CATRHPREPTYEQYF. The DNA for the CDR3 is TGTGCCACCAGACACCCCCGGGAACCTACCTACGAGCAGTACTTC.

This clonotype was observed at least ten times. At one of its ends the junction is not consistent with the germline gene, which may arise from a read error. This chain connects TRBV5-1 to TRBJ2-5, with 8 bases aligning to TRBD2. The CDR3 extends over 14 amino acids. Per germline, CDR1 SGHRS and CDR2 YFSETQ. This chain's CDR3 is CASSLGTSQETQYF. CDR3 coding DNA: TGTGCCAGCAGCTTAGGGACTAGCCAAGAGACCCAGTACTTC.

V gene TRBV28 combines with J gene TRBJ1-5; D gene unclear. The germline CDR1 and CDR2 sequences are MDHEN and SYDVKM. V was cut by 6 bases and J by 1 base, with 13 bases left in between. The CDR3 contains 15 residues. CDR3 in amino acids: CASSPQVQSNQPQHF. The CDR3 DNA is TGTGCCAGCAGCCCCCAAGTACAGAGCAATCAGCCCCAGCATTTT.

This sequence joins TRBV11-2 and TRBJ1-2; 9 nucleotides match TRBD1. V lost 5 bases, J lost 8 bases, and 6 bases stayed unmatched. The CDR3 loop spans 13 amino acids. CDR1 is SGHAT, CDR2 FQNNGV, per germline. The CDR3 sequence is CASSLRTGAGYTF. As DNA, the CDR3 is TGTGCCAGCAGCCTCCGGACAGGGGCGGGCTACACCTTC. Combining the CDR3 with reference TRBV11-2 and TRBJ1-2 gives the whole variable domain EAGVAQSPRYKIIEKRQSVAFWCNPISGHATLYWYQQILGQGPKLLIQFQNNGVVDDSQLPKDRFSAERLKGVDSTLKIQPAKLEDSAVYLCASSLRTGAGYTFGSGTRLTVV.

The table lists this clonotype with a few counts. The J gene is TRBJ2-3, the V gene TRBV30; 10 positions match TRBD2. Germline CDR1 and CDR2: GTSNPN and SVGIG (reference sequence). After removal of 0 bases from V and 4 bases from J, the junction contained 4 bases not matched to a gene. CDR3 length equals 15 residues. In nucleotides, the CDR3 is TGTGCCTGGAGTGTTGGTAGCGGGGGGCCAGATACGCAGTATTTT. Amino acid sequence: CAWSVGSGGPDTQYF.